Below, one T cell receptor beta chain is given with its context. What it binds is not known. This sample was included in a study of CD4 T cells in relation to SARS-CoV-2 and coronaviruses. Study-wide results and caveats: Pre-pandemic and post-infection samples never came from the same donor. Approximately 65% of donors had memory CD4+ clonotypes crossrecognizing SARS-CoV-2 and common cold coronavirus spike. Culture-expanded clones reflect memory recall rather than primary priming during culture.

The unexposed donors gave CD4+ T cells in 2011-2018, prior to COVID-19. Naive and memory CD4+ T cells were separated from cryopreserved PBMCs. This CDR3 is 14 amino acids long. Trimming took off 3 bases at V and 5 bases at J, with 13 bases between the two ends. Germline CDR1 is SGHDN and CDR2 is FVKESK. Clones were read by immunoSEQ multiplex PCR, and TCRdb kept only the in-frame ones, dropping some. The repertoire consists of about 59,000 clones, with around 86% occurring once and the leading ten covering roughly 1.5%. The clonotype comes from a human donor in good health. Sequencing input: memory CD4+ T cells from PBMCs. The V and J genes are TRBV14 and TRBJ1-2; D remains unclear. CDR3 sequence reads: CASSHTLTPYGYTF. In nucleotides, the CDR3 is TGTGCCAGCAGCCACACCTTGACCCCATATGGCTACACCTTC.